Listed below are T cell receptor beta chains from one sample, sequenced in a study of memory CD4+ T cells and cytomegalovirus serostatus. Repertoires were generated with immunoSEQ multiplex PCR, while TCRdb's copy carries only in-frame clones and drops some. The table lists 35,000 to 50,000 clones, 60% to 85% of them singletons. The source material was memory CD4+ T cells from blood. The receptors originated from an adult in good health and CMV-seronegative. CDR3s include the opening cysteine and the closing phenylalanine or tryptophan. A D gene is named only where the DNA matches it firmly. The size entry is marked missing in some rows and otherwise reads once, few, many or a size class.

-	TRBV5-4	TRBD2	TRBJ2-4	TGTGCCAGCAGCAACTCAGCGGGAGGTCACATTCAGTACTTC	CASSNSAGGHIQYF
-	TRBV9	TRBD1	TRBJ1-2	TGTGCCAGCAGCGGTAAGGGGACAGGGGTCGGTGGCTACACCTTC	CASSGKGTGVGGYTF
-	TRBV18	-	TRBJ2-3	TGTGCCAGCTCGCTTAACGGTGAGGGTGATACGCAGTATTTT	CASSLNGEGDTQYF
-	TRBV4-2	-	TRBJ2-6	TGTGCCAGCAGCCAAAATATGTTAAATCGGGGGGCCAACGTCCTGACTTTC	CASSQNMLNRGANVLTF
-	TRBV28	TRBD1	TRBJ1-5	TGTGCCAGCAGTTTAAGTAGGACAGGTGTACGGCCCCAGCATTTT	CASSLSRTGVRPQHF
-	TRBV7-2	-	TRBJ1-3	TGTGCCAGCAGCTTAGACCGGTTCGCTGGAAACACCATATATTTT	CASSLDRFAGNTIYF
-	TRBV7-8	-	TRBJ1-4	TGTGCCAGCAGCCTCGACAGAACAACTAATGAAAAACTGTTTTTT	CASSLDRTTNEKLFF
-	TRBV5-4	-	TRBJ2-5	TGTGCCAGCAGCTTGGGGGGGGAAGAGACCCAGTACTTC	CASSLGGEETQYF
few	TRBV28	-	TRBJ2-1	TGTGCCAGCAGTTTCCCAGGGGAATGGAATGAGCAGTTCTTC	CASSFPGEWNEQFF
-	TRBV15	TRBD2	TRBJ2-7	TGTGCCACCAGCGAGCTGCTAGCGGGAGGCGAGTACGAGCAGTACTTC	CATSELLAGGEYEQYF
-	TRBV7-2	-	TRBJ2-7	TGTGCCAGCAGCTTAGAGGGCCCCTCGCCATACTTTACCTACGAGCAGTACTTC	CASSLEGPSPYFTYEQYF
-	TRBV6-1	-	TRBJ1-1	TGTGCCAGCAGTGCGAGACCGACTGAAGCTTTCTTT	CASSARPTEAFF
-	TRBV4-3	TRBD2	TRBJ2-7	TGCGCCAGCAGCCAGGGGTTCATCCCGGGACTAGCGGGAGGGCCCCACGAGCAGTACTTC	CASSQGFIPGLAGGPHEQYF
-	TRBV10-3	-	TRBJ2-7	TGTGCCATCAGCGGCCGTATTTCTAGTGGCCACGAGCAGTACTTC	CAISGRISSGHEQYF
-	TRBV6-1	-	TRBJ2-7	TGTGCCAGCAGTGAAGCGATGACCTCCTACGAGCAGTACTTC	CASSEAMTSYEQYF
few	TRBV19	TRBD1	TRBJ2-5	TGTGCCAGTAGTCTCCACAGGGGCGTCCAAGAGACCCAGTACTTC	CASSLHRGVQETQYF
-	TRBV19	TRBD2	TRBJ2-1	TGTGCCAGTAGTATTATGCCCTATTCCATCCTAGCGGGAGAGGGGGGGAACTCCTACAATGAGCAGTTCTTC	CASSIMPYSILAGEGGNSYNEQFF